One sample yielded the 27 T cell receptor beta chains listed below, sequenced in a study of blood T cell repertoires in COVID-19. Sequencing used immunoSEQ multiplex PCR; TCRdb keeps in-frame clones, though not all of them. Among 150,000 to 200,000 clones listed, approximately 80% were seen once. The sequencing input was peripheral blood. The receptors originated from a human donor with acute or convalescent COVID-19. The donor label of this sample is uncertain.

The chain links TRBV6-2 or TRBV6-3 to TRBJ1-2, with D maybe TRBD1 (5 bases). V dropped 5 bases and J dropped 4 bases, with 8 bases sitting between them. The CDR3 extends over 12 amino acids. Germline V CDR1 and CDR2: MNHEY, SVGEGT. The CDR3 loop reads CASSDDSYGYTF. CDR3 nucleotides: TGTGCCAGCAGTGACGACAGCTATGGCTACACCTTC.

The rearrangement joins TRBV5-1 to TRBJ2-3; 11 bases line up with TRBD2. In germline, CDR1 is SGHRS, CDR2 YFSETQ. The CDR3 totals 17 residues. The V segment lost 4 bases and the J segment 2 bases; nucleotides outside the gene matches: 9. This chain's CDR3 is CASSRTSGPLSTDTQYF. CDR3 in DNA: TGCGCCAGCAGCCGGACTAGCGGGCCACTTTCCACAGATACGCAGTATTTT.

The rearrangement joins TRBV19 to TRBJ2-3, with 8 positions matching TRBD1. The CDR3 is made up of 15 amino acids. The germline CDR1 and CDR2 sequences are LNHDA and SQIVND (reference sequence). The trim removed 3 bases at V and 4 bases at J, leaving 6 bases unmatched. CDR3 protein: CASSIRTGKADTQYF. In nucleotides, the CDR3 is TGTGCCAGTAGTATCCGGACAGGGAAGGCAGATACGCAGTATTTT.

This sequence joins TRBV19 and TRBJ1-1; D is perhaps TRBD1 (6 bases). The germline V and J ends were trimmed by 6 bases and 1 base, with 15 bases remaining between them. This CDR3 has 15 residues. CDR1 and CDR2 from the germline V gene are LNHDA and SQIVND (reference sequence). The DNA for the CDR3 is TGTGCCAGTAGCATCGCCGGGACAAAGAACACTGAAGCTTTCTTT. This gives the protein CASSIAGTKNTEAFF.

The chain uses TRBV10-3 and TRBJ2-3; 14 nucleotides line up with TRBD2. From germline, CDR1 is ENHRY and CDR2 SYGVKD. This CDR3 comprises 15 residues. The V segment lost 7 bases and the J segment 6 bases; nucleotides outside the gene matches: 6. The CDR3 DNA follows: TGTGCCATCATGGGGACTAGCGGGAGAGGTGATACGCAGTATTTT. Translated, it gives CAIMGTSGRGDTQYF.

The chain employs TRBV7-9 and TRBJ2-1; 16 bases fit TRBD2. CDR3 size: 15 residues. The V and J ends lost 8 bases and 5 bases, in that order; junction bases with no gene match: 3. CDR1 and CDR2 from the germline V gene are SEHNR and FQNEAQ (reference sequence). CDR3 region: CASLGLAGGNNEQFF. CDR3 coding DNA: TGTGCCAGCCTGGGACTAGCGGGAGGGAACAATGAGCAGTTCTTC.

The rearrangement joins TRBV7-9 to TRBJ1-2, with TRBD1 matching over 7 bases. Losses at the gene ends were 4 bases for V and 3 bases for J; bases not matched to a gene: 5. Germline-derived CDR1 and CDR2 are SEHNR and FQNEAQ (reference sequence). This CDR3 contains 14 residues. This CDR3 is CASSYLGGDYGYTF. The CDR3 DNA reads as TGTGCCAGCAGCTATCTAGGGGGCGACTATGGCTACACCTTC.

The chain uses TRBV4-1 and TRBJ2-1; 13 nucleotides line up with TRBD2. Germline trimming cut 3 bases from V and 7 bases from J; bases unmatched to any gene: 12. This CDR3 region has 18 residues. CDR1 and CDR2 (germline): MGHRA, YSYEKL. CDR3 region: CASSQGGLAGALGNEQFF. The CDR3 DNA reads TGCGCCAGCAGCCAGGGTGGACTAGCGGGAGCCCTCGGGAATGAGCAGTTCTTC.

This clone was observed a handful of times. The chain carries TRBV2 and TRBJ1-2, with 10 positions matching TRBD1. The J segment lost 4 bases and the V segment lost 5 bases, leaving 10 bases of the junction unmatched. This CDR3 spans 16 amino acids. CDR1 and CDR2 from the germline V gene are SNHLY and FYNNEI. The CDR3 bases are TGTGCCAGCAGTTTAGGGACAGGGGCCTCCCTCTATGGCTACACCTTC. Translation: CASSLGTGASLYGYTF.

This rearrangement joins TRBV7-9 to TRBJ1-2; TRBD1 matches at 10 bases. Germline V CDR1 and CDR2: SEHNR, FQNEAQ (reference sequence). This CDR3 is built from 17 residues. The junction had 11 bases not matched to a gene; V was cut back by 5 bases and J by 2 bases. CDR3 sequence reads: CASSPSLTGQGNYGYTF. The CDR3 DNA reads as TGTGCCAGCAGCCCTAGTTTGACGGGACAGGGGAACTATGGCTACACCTTC.

V gene TRBV28 combines with J gene TRBJ2-3, with no clear D. CDR1 and CDR2 (germline): MDHEN, SYDVKM. V lost 3 bases and J lost 6, with 10 bases in between. The CDR3 spans 13 residues. The CDR3 loop is CASSLVARDTQYF. For the CDR3, the DNA is TGTGCCAGCAGTTTGGTCGCTCGGGATACGCAGTATTTT.

V is TRBV5-4 and J is TRBJ1-6, with 10 bases aligning to TRBD1. This CDR3 is 15 amino acids long. CDR1 and CDR2 (germline): SGHNT, YYREEE (reference sequence). After removal of 4 bases from V and 7 bases from J, the junction contained 5 bases not matched to a gene. The CDR3 spells CASSRTGGGNSPLHF. Written as DNA, the CDR3 is TGTGCCAGCAGCCGGACAGGGGGAGGCAATTCACCCCTCCACTTT.

The chain carries TRBV11-2 and TRBJ2-1; TRBD2 matches at 8 bases. V trimming: 2 bases; J trimming: 2 bases; junction bases outside the gene matches: 2. The CDR3 extends over 15 amino acids. Germline-derived CDR1 and CDR2 are SGHAT and FQNNGV. This chain's CDR3 is CASSLRSGAYNEQFF. The CDR3, as DNA: TGTGCCAGCAGCTTACGTAGCGGGGCCTACAATGAGCAGTTCTTC.

This clone was recorded only once. The chain has TRBV19 and TRBJ2-1; TRBD2 agrees at 12 bases. Germline-derived CDR1 and CDR2 are LNHDA and SQIVND (reference sequence). Trimming removed 5 bases from V and 3 bases from J; junction bases left unmatched: 20. CDR3 length: 21 amino acids. The CDR3 sequence is CASSPLTGRGPSGRGYNEQFF. The CDR3 nucleotides read TGTGCCAGTAGTCCCTTGACAGGGAGGGGACCTAGCGGGAGGGGCTACAATGAGCAGTTCTTC.

The chain joins TRBV6-6 to TRBJ1-6; D call uncertain. Germline lookup yields CDR1 MNHNY and CDR2 SVGAGI (reference sequence). The CDR3 spans 15 residues. The ends were cut back, 7 bases at V and 4 bases at J, with 14 bases in the middle. The chain's CDR3 is CASISGRGYNSPLHF. CDR3 DNA sequence: TGTGCCAGCATCTCCGGAAGAGGGTATAATTCACCCCTCCACTTT.

In DNA form, the CDR3 reads TGCGCCAGCAGCCAAGAAGGTGGGAGGGCCAACTACGAGCAGTACTTC. It codes for CASSQEGGRANYEQYF. The J gene is TRBJ2-7, the V gene TRBV4-1; 7 positions match TRBD2. J gave up 3 bases and V 0 bases, and 8 bases lay outside the gene matches. CDR1 is MGHRA and CDR2 is YSYEKL in the germline V gene. CDR3 size: 16 residues.

This chain links TRBV15 with TRBJ1-1, with D possibly TRBD1 on 5 matching bases. Trimming removed 3 bases at V and 9 bases at J, with 14 bases between. CDR1 LNHNV and CDR2 YYDKDF come from the germline V gene (reference sequence). The CDR3 contains 13 residues. The CDR3: CATSSERGGKAFF. The CDR3 DNA follows: TGTGCCACCAGCAGCGAAAGGGGAGGGAAAGCTTTCTTT.

The chain couples TRBV24-1 to TRBJ1-3; 8 bases line up with TRBD1. CDR3 size: 16 residues. V shed 4 bases and J 4 bases; nucleotides not matched to a gene: 8. CDR1 is KGHDR, CDR2 SFDVKD, per germline. The CDR3 nucleotides read TGTGCCACCAGTGACCCTCCTCGGACAGGGGGAAACACCATATATTTT. Protein product: CATSDPPRTGGNTIYF.

This chain uses TRBV27 with TRBJ2-6; TRBD1 matches 7 bases. The CDR3 has 15 residues. V lost 5 bases to trimming and J lost 2 bases; unmatched junction nucleotides: 3. Per the germline V gene, CDR1 is MNHEY and CDR2 is SMNVEV (reference sequence). The CDR3 DNA reads TGTGCCAGCAGTGGCCAGGGGGCTGGGGCCAACGTCCTGACTTTC. It encodes CASSGQGAGANVLTF.

The CDR3 bases are TGCGCCAGCACCCGGGAGGGGGGCACTGAAGCTTTCTTT. Protein: CASTREGGTEAFF. This chain connects TRBV5-1 to TRBJ1-1; D may be TRBD1 (6 bases). This CDR3 has 13 residues. CDR1 and CDR2 (germline): SGHRS, YFSETQ. V lost 6 bases and J 4 bases, leaving 13 bases between the germline ends. The complete variable domain, with remaining parts taken from reference TRBV5-1 and TRBJ1-1, reads KAGVTQTPRYLIKTRGQQVTLSCSPISGHRSVSWYQQTPGQGLQFLFEYFSETQRNKGNFPGRFSGRQFSNSRSEMNVSTLELGDSALYLCASTREGGTEAFFGQGTRLTVV.

V usage is TRBV7-3 and J usage is TRBJ2-1; 8 positions match TRBD1. V lost 5 bases, J lost 0 bases, and 3 bases stayed unmatched. This CDR3 contains 15 residues. Germline V gene lookup returns CDR1 SGHTA and CDR2 FQGTGA. The CDR3 protein is CASSVDRGSYNEQFF. CDR3 bases: TGTGCCAGCAGCGTCGACAGGGGCTCCTACAATGAGCAGTTCTTC.

This clone appeared once. V usage is TRBV6-5 and J usage is TRBJ1-2; D remains ambiguous. Germline V gene data show CDR1 as MNHEY and CDR2 as SVGAGI. The CDR3 is 13 amino acids. The V end was cut by 5 bases, the J end by 8 bases, with 15 bases between. This chain's CDR3 is CASSILEGGGYTF. CDR3 bases: TGTGCCAGCAGTATCCTAGAGGGTGGCGGCTACACCTTC.

This clone was counted a single time. The chain is built from TRBV7-2 and TRBJ1-3; D not resolved. The CDR3 runs 16 residues. V was cut by 2 bases and J by 2 bases, with 13 bases left in between. CDR1 and CDR2 from the germline V gene are SGHTA and FQGNSA. The CDR3 nucleotides read TGTGCCAGCAGCTTACCGCTCGGGAGGGCTGGAAACACCATATATTTT. Residues: CASSLPLGRAGNTIYF.

The rearrangement uses TRBV4-1 and TRBJ2-1; 7 bases agree with TRBD1. The CDR3 has 15 amino acids. Germline V gene lookup returns CDR1 MGHRA and CDR2 YSYEKL. With V trimmed by 4 bases and J by 5 bases, 8 bases remained unmatched. The CDR3 region is CASSPRGDRDNEQFF. CDR3 nucleotide sequence: TGCGCCAGCAGCCCCAGAGGTGACAGGGACAATGAGCAGTTCTTC.

This chain uses TRBV7-3 with TRBJ2-2; D is possibly TRBD1 (5 bases). The V end lost 5 bases, the J end lost 9 bases, and 19 bases lay between the germline ends. This CDR3 is built from 15 residues. The germline CDR1 and CDR2 sequences are SGHTA and FQGTGA. CDR3 amino acids: CASSPGQGPVRELFF. CDR3 nucleotides: TGTGCCAGCAGCCCAGGACAAGGGCCTGTGCGGGAGCTGTTTTTT.

Ten or more counts support this clone. The chain has TRBV4-2 and TRBJ2-7; TRBD2 aligns across 11 bases. Unmatched junction bases numbered 12, after V lost 4 bases and J lost 7 bases. The CDR3 has 16 amino acids. CDR1 is LGHNA, CDR2 YNFKEQ, per germline. In DNA, the CDR3 is TGTGCCAGCAGCCCGTTGATAGCGGGAGGGCAGCGAGAGCAGTACTTC. Translated, it gives CASSPLIAGGQREQYF.

This clone came up once. This chain connects TRBV7-2 to TRBJ2-3, with 11 bases lining up with TRBD2. Trimming at V came to 1 base and at J to 8 bases, leaving 5 bases not matched to a gene. CDR1 and CDR2 (germline): SGHTA, FQGNSA. There are 15 residues in the CDR3. The CDR3 protein is CASSLGLAGGGTQYF. CDR3 DNA: TGTGCCAGCAGCTTAGGGCTAGCGGGAGGCGGTACGCAGTATTTT.